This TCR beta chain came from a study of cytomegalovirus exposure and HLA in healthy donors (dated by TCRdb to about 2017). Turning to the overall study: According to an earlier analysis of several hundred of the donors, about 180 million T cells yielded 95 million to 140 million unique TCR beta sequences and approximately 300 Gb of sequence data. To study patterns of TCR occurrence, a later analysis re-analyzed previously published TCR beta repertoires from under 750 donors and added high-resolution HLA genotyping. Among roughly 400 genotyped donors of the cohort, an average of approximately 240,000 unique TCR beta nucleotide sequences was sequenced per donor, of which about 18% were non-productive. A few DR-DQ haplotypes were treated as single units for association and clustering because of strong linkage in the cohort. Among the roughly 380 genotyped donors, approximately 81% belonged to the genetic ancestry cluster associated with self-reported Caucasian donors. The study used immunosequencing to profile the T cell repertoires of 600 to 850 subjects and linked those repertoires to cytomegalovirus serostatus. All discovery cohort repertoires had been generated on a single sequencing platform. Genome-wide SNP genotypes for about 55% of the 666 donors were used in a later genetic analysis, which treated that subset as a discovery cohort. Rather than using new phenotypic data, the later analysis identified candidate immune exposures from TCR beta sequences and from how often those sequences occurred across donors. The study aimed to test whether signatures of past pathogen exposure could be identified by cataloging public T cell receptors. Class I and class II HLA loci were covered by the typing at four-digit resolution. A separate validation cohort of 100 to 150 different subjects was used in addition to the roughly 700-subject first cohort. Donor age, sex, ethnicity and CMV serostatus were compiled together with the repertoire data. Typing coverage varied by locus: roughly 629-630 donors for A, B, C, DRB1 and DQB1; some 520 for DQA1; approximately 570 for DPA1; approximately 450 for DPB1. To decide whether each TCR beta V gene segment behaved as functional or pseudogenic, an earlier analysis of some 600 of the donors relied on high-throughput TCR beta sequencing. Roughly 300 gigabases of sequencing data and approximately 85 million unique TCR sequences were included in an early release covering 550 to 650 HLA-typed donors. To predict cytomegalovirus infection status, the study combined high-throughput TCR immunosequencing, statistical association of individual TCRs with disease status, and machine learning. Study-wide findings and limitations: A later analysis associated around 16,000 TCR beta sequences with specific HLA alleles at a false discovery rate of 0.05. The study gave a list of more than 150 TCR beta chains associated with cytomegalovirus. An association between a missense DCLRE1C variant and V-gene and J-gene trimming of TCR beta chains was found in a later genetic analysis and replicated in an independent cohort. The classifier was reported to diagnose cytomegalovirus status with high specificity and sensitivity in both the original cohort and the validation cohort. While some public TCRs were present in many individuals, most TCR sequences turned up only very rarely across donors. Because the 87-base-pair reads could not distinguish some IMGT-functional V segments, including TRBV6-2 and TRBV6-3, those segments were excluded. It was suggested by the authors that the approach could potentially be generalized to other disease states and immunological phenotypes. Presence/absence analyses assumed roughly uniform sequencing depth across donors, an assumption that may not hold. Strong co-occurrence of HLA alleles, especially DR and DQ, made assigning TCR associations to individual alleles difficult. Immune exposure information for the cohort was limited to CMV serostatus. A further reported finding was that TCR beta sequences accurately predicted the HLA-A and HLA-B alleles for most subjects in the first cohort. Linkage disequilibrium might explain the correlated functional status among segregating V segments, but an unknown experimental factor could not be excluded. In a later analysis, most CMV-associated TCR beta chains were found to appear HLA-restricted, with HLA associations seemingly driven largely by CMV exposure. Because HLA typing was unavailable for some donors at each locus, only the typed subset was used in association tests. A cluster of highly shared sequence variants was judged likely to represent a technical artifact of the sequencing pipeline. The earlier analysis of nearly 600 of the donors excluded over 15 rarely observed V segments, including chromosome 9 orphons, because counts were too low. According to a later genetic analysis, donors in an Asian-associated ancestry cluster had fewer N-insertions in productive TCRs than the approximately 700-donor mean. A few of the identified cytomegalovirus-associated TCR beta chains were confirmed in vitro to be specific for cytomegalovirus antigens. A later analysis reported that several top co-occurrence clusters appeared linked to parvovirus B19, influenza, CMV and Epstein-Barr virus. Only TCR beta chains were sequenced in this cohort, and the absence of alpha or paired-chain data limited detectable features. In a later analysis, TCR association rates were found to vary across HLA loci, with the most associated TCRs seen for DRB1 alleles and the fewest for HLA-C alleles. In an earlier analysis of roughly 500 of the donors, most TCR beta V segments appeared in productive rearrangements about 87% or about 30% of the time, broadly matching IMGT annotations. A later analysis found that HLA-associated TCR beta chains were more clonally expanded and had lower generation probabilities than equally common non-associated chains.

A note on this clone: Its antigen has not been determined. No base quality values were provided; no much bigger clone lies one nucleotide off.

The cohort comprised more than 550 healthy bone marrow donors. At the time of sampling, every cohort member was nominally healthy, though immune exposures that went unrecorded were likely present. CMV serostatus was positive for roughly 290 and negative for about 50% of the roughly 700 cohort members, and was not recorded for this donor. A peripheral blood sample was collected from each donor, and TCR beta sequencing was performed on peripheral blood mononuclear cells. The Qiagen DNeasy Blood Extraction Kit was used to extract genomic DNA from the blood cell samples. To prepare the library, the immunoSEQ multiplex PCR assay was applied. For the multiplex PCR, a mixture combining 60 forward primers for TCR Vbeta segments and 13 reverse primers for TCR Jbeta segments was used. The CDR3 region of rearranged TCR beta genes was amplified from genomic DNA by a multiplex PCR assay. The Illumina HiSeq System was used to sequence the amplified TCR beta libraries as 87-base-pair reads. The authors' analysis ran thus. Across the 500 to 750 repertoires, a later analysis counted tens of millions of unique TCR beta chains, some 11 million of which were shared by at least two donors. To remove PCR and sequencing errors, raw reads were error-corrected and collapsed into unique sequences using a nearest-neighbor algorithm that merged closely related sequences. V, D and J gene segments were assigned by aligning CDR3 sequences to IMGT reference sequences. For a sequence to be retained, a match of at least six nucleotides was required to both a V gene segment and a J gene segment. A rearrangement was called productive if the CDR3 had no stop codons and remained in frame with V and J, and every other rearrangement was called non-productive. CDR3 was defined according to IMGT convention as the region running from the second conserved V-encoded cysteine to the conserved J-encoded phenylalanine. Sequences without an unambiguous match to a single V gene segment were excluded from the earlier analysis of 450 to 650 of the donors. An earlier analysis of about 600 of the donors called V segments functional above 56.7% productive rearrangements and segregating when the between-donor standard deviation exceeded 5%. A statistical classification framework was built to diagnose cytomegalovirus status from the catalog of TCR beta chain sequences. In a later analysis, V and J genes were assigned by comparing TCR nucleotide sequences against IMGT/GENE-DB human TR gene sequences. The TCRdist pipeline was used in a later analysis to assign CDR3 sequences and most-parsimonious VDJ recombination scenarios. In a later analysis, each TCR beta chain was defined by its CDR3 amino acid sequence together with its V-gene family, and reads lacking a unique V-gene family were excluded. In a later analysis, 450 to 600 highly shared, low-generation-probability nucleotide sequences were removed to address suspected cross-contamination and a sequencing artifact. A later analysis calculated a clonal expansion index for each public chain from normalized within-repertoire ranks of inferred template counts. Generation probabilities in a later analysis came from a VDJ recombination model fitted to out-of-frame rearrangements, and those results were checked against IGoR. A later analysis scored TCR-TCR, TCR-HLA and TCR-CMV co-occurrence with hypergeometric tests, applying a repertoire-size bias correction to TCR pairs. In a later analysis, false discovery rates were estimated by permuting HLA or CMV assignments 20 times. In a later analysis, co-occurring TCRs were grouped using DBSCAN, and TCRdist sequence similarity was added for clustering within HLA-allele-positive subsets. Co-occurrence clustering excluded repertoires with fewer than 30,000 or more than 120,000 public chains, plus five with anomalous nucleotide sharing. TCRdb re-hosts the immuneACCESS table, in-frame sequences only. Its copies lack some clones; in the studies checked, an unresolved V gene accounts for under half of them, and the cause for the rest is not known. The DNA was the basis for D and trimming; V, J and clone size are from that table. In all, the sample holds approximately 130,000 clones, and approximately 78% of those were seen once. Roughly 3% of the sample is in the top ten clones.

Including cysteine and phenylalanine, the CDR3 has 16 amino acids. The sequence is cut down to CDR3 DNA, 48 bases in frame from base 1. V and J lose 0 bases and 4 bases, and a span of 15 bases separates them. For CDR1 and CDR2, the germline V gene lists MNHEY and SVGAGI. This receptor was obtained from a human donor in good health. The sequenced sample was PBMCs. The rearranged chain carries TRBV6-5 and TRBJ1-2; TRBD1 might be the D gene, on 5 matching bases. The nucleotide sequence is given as TGTGCCAGCAGTTACTCCTCAGGGAGGGGTTTCTATGGCTACACCTTC. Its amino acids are CASSYSSGRGFYGYTF.